This T cell receptor (beta chain) was captured by sequencing in a study of long-term antiretroviral therapy in people with HIV. Version v3.0 of the immunoSEQ assay was performed at survey level. Here immunoSEQ multiplex PCR was the method, and the copy in TCRdb shows in-frame clones only, minus some. The sample consists of 15,000 or so clones, roughly nine tenths of them appearing once. The origin of this receptor is a woman aged 40 to 49 with HIV. This specimen consisted of unsorted PBMCs, obtained 0.6 years after starting antiretroviral therapy.

This CDR3 is CAWSVEGSYEQYF. The CDR3 DNA reads as TGTGCCTGGAGTGTAGAAGGATCCTACGAGCAGTACTTC. The V call is TRBV30, the J call TRBJ2-7; D ambiguous. The CDR3 sequence is 13 residues long. Germline CDR1 and CDR2: GTSNPN and SVGIG (reference sequence). V lost 0 bases to trimming and J lost 1 base, with 7 bases between them. Using reference TRBV30 and TRBJ2-7 for the parts outside the CDR3, the full variable domain is SQTIHQWPATLVQPVGSPLSLECTVEGTSNPNLYWYRQAAGRGLQLLFYSVGIGQISSEVPQNLSASRPQDRQFILSSKKLLLSDSGFYLCAWSVEGSYEQYFGPGTRLTVT.